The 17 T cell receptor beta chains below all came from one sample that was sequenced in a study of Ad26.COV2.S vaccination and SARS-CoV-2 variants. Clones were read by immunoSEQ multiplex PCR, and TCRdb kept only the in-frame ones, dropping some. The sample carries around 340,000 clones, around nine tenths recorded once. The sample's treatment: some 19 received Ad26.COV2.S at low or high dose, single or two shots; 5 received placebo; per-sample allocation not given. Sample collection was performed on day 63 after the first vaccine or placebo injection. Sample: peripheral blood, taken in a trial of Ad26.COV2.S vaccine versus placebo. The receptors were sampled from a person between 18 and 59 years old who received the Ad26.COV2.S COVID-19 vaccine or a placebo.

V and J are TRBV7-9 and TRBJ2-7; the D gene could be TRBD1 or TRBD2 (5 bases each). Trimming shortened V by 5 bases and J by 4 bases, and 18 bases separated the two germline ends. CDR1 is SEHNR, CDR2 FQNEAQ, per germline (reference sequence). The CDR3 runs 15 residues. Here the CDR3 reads CASSPPGSDLYEQYF. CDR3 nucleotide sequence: TGTGCCAGCAGCCCCCCAGGGAGCGATCTATACGAGCAGTACTTC.

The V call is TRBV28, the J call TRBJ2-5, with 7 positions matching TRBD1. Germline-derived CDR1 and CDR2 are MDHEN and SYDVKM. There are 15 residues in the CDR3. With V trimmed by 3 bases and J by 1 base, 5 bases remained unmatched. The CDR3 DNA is TGTGCCAGCAGTTTCCTGGACAGGACCCAAGAGACCCAGTACTTC. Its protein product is CASSFLDRTQETQYF.

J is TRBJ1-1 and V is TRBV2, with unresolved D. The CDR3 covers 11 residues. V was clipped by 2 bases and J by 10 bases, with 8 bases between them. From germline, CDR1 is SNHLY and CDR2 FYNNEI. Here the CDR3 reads CASSESLVAFF. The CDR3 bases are TGTGCCAGCAGTGAATCCCTGGTAGCTTTCTTT.

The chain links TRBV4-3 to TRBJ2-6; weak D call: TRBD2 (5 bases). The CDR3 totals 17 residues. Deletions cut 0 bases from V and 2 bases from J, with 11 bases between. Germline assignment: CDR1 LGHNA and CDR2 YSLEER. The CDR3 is CASSQEITRAGANVLTF. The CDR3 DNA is TGCGCCAGCAGCCAAGAAATCACGCGGGCTGGGGCCAACGTCCTGACTTTC.

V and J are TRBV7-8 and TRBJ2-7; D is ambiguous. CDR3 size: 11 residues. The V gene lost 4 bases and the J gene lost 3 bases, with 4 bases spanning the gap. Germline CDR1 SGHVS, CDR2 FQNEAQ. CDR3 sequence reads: CASSSDYEQYF. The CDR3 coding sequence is TGTGCCAGCAGCTCCGACTACGAGCAGTACTTC.

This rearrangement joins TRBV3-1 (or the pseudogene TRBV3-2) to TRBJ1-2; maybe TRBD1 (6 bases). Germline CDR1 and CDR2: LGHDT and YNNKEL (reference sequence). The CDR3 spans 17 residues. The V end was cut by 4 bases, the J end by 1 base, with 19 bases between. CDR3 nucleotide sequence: TGTGCCAGCAGCCTGTCGACACTCCTCAGGGGTAACTATGGCTACACCTTC. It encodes CASSLSTLLRGNYGYTF.

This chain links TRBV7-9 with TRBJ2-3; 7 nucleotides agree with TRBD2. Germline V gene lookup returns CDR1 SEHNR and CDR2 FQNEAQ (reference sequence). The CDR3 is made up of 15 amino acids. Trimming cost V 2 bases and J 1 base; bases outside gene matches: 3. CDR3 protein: CASSLSREGTDTQYF. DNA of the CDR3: TGTGCCAGCAGCTTATCCCGGGAGGGCACAGATACGCAGTATTTT.

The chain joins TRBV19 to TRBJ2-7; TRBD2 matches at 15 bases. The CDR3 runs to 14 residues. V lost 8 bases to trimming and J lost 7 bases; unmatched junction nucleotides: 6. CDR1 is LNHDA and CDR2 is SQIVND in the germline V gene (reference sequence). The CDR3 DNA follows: TGTGCCAGTGGCCCGGGACTAGCGGGAGGAGAGCAGTACTTC. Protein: CASGPGLAGGEQYF.

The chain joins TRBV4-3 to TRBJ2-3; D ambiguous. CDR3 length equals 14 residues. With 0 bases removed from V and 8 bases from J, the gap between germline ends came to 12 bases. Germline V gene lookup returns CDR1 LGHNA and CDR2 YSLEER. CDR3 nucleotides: TGCGCCAGCAGCCAAGATATGTCCATTGGTACGCAGTATTTT. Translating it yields CASSQDMSIGTQYF.

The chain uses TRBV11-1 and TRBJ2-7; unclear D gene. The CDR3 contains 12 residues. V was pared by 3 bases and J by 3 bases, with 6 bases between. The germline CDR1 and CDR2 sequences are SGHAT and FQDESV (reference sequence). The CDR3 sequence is CASSLRSYEQYF. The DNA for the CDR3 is TGTGCCAGCAGCTTGAGGAGCTACGAGCAGTACTTC.

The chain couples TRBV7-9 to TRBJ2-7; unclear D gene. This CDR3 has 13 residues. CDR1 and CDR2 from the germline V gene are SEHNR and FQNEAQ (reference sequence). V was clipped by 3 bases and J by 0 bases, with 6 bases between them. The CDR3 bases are TGTGCCAGCAGCTTGGGGTACTCCTACGAGCAGTACTTC. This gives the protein CASSLGYSYEQYF.

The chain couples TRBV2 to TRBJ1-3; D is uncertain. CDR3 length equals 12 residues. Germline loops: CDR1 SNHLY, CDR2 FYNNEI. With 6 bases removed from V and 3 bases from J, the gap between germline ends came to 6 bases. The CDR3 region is CASRASGNTIYF. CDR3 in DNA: TGTGCCAGCAGAGCCAGTGGAAACACCATATATTTT.

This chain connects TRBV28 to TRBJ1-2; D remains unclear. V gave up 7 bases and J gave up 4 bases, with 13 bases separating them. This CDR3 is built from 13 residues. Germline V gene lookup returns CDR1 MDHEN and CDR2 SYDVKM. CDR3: CASNIRSPYGYTF. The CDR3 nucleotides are TGTGCCAGCAACATCCGATCTCCCTATGGCTACACCTTC.

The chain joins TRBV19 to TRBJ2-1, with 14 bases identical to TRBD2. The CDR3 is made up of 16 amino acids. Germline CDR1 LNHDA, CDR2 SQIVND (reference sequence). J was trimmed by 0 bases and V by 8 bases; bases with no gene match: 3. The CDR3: CASGTSGSHSYNEQFF. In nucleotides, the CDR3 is TGTGCCAGTGGGACTAGCGGGAGCCACTCCTACAATGAGCAGTTCTTC.

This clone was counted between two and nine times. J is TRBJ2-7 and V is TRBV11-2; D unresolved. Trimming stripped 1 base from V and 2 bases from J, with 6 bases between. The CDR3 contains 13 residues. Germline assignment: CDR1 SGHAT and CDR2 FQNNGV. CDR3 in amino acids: CASSLAVPYEQYF. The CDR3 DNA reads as TGTGCCAGCAGCTTAGCAGTCCCCTACGAGCAGTACTTC.

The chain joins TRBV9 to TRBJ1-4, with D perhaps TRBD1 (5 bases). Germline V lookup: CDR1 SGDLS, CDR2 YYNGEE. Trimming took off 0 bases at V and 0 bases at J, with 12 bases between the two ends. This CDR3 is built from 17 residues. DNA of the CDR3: TGTGCCAGCAGCGTAGGCACAGGACCTGCAACTAATGAAAAACTGTTTTTT. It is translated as CASSVGTGPATNEKLFF.

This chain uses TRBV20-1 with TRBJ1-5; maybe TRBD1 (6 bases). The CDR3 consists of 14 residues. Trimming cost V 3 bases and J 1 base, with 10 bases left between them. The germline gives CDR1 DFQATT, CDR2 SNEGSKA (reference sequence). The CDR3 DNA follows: TGCAGTGCTAGTTGGGGGGCCAGCAATCAGCCCCAGCATTTT. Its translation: CSASWGASNQPQHF.